The entry that follows covers one TCR beta chain sequence. Its specificity is not known. TCRdb fed the multiplex PCR reads into MiXCR, producing one record per CDR3 protein. The data contain roughly 100,000 distinct CDR3 sequences, 30% of them seen just once; the ten biggest clones take up approximately 5.2%. These data originate in a study of breast tumors, draining lymph nodes, adjacent tissues. Axillary draining lymph nodes of breast cancer patients supplied the node samples. Per the germline V gene, CDR1 is SQVTM and CDR2 is ANQGSEA. Trimming stripped 3 bases from V and 7 bases from J, with 13 bases between. The CDR3 totals 13 residues. Study-level points and caveats: Data fit most tumor T cells coming from lymph node, expanding in tumor. Luminal-like breast cancer showed significantly greater tumor-nontumor repertoire similarity than basal-like breast cancer did. Tumors had less TCR diversity than lymph nodes, more than nontumor tissue. Tumor T cell lymph node origin was a supported hypothesis, not proven.

Specimen: axillary lymph node tissue. The chain has TRBV29-1 and TRBJ2-1; D perhaps matches TRBD2 (6 bases). This sequence was found in a female donor with breast cancer. Some clones in this sample may be carry-over from other donors' samples. CDR3 region: CSVEGAGFNEQFF. In DNA form, the CDR3 reads TGCAGCGTTGAGGGAGCGGGTTTTAATGAGCAGTTCTTC.